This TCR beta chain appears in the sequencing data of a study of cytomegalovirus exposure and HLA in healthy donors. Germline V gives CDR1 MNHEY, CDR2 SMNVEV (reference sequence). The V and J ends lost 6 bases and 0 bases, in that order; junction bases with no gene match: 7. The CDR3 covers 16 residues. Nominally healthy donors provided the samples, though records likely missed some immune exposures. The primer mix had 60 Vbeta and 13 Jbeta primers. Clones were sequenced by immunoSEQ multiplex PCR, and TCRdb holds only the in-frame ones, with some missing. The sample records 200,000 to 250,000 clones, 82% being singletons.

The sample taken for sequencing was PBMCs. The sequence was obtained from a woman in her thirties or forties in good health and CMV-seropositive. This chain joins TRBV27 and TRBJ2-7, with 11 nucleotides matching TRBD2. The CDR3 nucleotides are TGTGCCAGCAGCATCGGACTAGCGGGCTTCTCCTACGAGCAGTACTTC. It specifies CASSIGLAGFSYEQYF.